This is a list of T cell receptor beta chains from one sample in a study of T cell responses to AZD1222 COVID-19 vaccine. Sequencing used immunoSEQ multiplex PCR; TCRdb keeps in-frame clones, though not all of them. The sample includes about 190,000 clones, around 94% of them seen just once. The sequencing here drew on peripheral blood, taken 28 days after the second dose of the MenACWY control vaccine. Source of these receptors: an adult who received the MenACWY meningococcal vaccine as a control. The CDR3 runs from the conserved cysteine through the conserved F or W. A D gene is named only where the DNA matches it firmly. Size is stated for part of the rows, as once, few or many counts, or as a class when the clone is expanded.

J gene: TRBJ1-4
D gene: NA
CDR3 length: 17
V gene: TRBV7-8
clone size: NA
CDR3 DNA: TGTGCCAGCAGCTTAGCGCACGGGGCAATAACTAATGAAAAACTGTTTTTT
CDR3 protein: CASSLAHGAITNEKLFF

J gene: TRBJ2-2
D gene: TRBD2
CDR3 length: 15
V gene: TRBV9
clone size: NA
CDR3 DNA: TGTGCCAGCAGCGGATCGGCTAGCGGCACCGGGGAGCTGTTTTTT
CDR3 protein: CASSGSASGTGELFF

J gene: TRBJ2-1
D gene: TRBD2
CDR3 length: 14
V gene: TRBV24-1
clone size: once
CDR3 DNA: TGTGCCACCAGTGATTTCGTTCGGGCTAGCGGCCGGTTCTTC
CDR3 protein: CATSDFVRASGRFF

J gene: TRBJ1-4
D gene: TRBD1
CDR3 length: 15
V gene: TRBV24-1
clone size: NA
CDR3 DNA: TGTGCCACCAGTGACCCCGGGACAGGGAATGAAAAACTGTTTTTT
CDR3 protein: CATSDPGTGNEKLFF

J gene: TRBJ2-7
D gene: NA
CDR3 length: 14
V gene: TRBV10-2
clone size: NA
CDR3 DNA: TGCGCCAGCAATTGGGCTGGGAGCTCCTACGAGCAGTACTTC
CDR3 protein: CASNWAGSSYEQYF

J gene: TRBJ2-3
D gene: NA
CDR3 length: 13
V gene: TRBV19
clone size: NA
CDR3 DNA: TGTGCCAGTACTGTAGTCCACACAGATACGCAGTATTTT
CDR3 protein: CASTVVHTDTQYF

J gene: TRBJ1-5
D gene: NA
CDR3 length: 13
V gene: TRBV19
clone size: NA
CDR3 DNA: TGTGCCAGTAAAGACAGTATATATCAGCCCCAGCATTTT
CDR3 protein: CASKDSIYQPQHF

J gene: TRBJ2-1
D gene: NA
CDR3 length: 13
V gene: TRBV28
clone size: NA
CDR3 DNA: TGTGCCAGCAGTCCCTCCGGGCGGAATGAGCAGTTCTTC
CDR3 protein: CASSPSGRNEQFF

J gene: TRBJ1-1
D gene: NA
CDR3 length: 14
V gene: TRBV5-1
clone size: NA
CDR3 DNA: TGCGCCAGCAGCTTGAGCGGGGCGAACACTGAAGCTTTCTTT
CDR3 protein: CASSLSGANTEAFF

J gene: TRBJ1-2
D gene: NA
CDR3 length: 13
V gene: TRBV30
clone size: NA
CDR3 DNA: TGTGCCTGGAGTGTGATTGGCGGGAGGGGCTACACCTTC
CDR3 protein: CAWSVIGGRGYTF

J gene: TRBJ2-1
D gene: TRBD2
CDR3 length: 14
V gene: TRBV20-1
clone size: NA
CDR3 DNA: TGCAGTGCTAGTCTTAGCGGGAGGGGGGGTGAGCAGTTCTTC
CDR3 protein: CSASLSGRGGEQFF

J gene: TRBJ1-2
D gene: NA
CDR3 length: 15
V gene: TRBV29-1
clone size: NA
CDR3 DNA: TGCAGCGTTGAGGGTATGAGGCGGCTCAACTATGGCTACACCTTC
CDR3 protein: CSVEGMRRLNYGYTF

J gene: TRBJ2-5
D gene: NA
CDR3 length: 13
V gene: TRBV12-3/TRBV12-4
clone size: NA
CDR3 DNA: TGTGCCAGCAGTTTTTCAGGGGTTGAGACCCAGTACTTC
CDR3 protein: CASSFSGVETQYF

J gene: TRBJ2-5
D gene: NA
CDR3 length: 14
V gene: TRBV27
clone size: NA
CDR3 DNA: TGTGCCAGCAGTCTCTTAGGAGGCCAAGAGACCCAGTACTTC
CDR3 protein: CASSLLGGQETQYF

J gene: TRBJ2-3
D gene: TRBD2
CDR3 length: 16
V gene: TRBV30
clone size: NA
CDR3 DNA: TGTGCCTGGAGTGTACAGGGGACTAGCGGGACAGATACGCAGTATTTT
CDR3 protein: CAWSVQGTSGTDTQYF

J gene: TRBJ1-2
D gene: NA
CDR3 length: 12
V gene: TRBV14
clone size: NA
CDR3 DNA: TGTGCCAGCAGCCCACAGGGCTATGGCTACACCTTC
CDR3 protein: CASSPQGYGYTF

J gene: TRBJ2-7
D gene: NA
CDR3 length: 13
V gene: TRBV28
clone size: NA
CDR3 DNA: TGTGCCAGCACCCCCAGATTGGAGGACGAGCAGTACTTC
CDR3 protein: CASTPRLEDEQYF

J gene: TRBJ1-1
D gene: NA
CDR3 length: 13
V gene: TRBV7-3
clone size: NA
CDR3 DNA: TGTGCCAGCAGCCTTACCGGGAACACTGAAGCTTTCTTT
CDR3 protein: CASSLTGNTEAFF

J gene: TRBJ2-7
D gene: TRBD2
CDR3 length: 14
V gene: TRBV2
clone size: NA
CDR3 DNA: TGTGCCAGCAGCGAAGCGGGAGGGCCCCACGAGCAGTACTTC
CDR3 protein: CASSEAGGPHEQYF

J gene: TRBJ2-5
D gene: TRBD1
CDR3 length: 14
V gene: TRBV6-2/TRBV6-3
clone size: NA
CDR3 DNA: TGTGCCAGCAGCCTAGCCCGGGACAGAGAGACCCAGTACTTC
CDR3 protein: CASSLARDRETQYF